One and the same sample provided the 20 T cell receptor beta chains below, sequenced in a study of PD-1 blockade in mismatch repair-deficient tumors. The table came from immunoSEQ multiplex PCR; TCRdb's copy has only in-frame clones and leaves some out. Of tens of thousands of clones in the sample, about 87% were seen once. The specimen comprised peripheral blood, sampled 52 weeks after starting pembrolizumab. Source of these receptors: an adult with mismatch repair-deficient cancer.

This rearrangement joins TRBV29-1 to TRBJ2-1; 9 bases are shared with TRBD2. Unmatched junction bases numbered 11, after V lost 3 bases and J lost 8 bases. Germline CDR1 is SQVTM and CDR2 is ANQGSEA. There are 15 residues in the CDR3. CDR3 protein: CSVDGTSPWIDEQFF. The CDR3, as DNA: TGCAGCGTTGACGGGACTAGCCCCTGGATCGATGAGCAGTTCTTC.

The rearrangement links TRBV29-1 to TRBJ2-7, with 8 bases identical to TRBD2. Germline V gene data show CDR1 as SQVTM and CDR2 as ANQGSEA. J was trimmed by 0 bases and V by 2 bases; bases with no gene match: 3. This CDR3 is 14 amino acids long. The CDR3 is CSVEPSGSSYEQYF. CDR3 coding DNA: TGCAGCGTTGAACCGAGCGGGAGCTCCTACGAGCAGTACTTC.

The chain is built from TRBV7-3 and TRBJ2-1, with 14 positions matching TRBD2. Germline trimming cut 5 bases from V and 8 bases from J; bases unmatched to any gene: 2. Germline loops: CDR1 SGHTA, CDR2 FQGTGA. The CDR3 spans 14 residues. CDR3: CASSTGLAGDEQFF. Written as DNA, the CDR3 is TGTGCCAGCAGCACGGGACTAGCGGGAGATGAGCAGTTCTTC.

The chain combines TRBV25-1 with TRBJ2-5; TRBD1 aligns across 12 bases. Germline CDR1 reads MGHDK; CDR2 reads SYGVNS. This CDR3 comprises 17 residues. The V gene end was trimmed by 5 bases and the J gene end by 5 bases; junction bases not matched to a gene: 12. The CDR3: CASSPHRGQGAGETQYF. The CDR3 DNA sequence: TGTGCCAGCAGTCCCCACCGGGGACAGGGGGCGGGGGAGACCCAGTACTTC. Variable domain in full (rest from reference TRBV25-1 and TRBJ2-5): EADIYQTPRYLVIGTGKKITLECSQTMGHDKMYWYQQDPGMELHLIHYSYGVNSTEKGDLSSESTVSRIRTEHFPLTLESARPSHTSQYLCASSPHRGQGAGETQYFGPGTRLLVL.

The chain recombines TRBV4-1 with TRBJ2-5; 10 bases fit TRBD2. V lost 5 bases and J lost 5; bases outside the gene matches: 8. The CDR3 is 15 amino acids. CDR1 is MGHRA and CDR2 is YSYEKL in the germline V gene. The CDR3 nucleotides read TGCGCCAGCAGCTTTCGGACTAGCGGCATGGAGACCCAGTACTTC. Amino acid sequence: CASSFRTSGMETQYF.

The chain uses TRBV19 and TRBJ2-1; the match to TRBD2 covers 9 bases. The V and J ends lost 10 bases and 9 bases, in that order; junction bases with no gene match: 19. This CDR3 is 16 amino acids long. Germline assignment: CDR1 LNHDA and CDR2 SQIVND (reference sequence). DNA of the CDR3: TGTGCCACCGGTGAGCGGGAGGAGGGTGTTTTCGGTGAGCAGTTCTTC. It encodes CATGEREEGVFGEQFF.

The chain uses TRBV29-1 and TRBJ2-7; 9 nucleotides align to TRBD1. CDR1 is SQVTM and CDR2 is ANQGSEA in the germline V gene. The V segment lost 3 bases and the J segment 6 bases; nucleotides outside the gene matches: 9. CDR3 length equals 14 residues. CDR3 sequence reads: CSVELGQGYFEQYF. CDR3 DNA: TGCAGCGTTGAGCTCGGACAGGGGTATTTCGAGCAGTACTTC.

This chain joins TRBV11-2 and TRBJ2-1; 8 nucleotides line up with TRBD1. The CDR3 loop spans 14 amino acids. V dropped 4 bases and J dropped 6; count of bases not matched to a gene: 5. CDR1 is SGHAT, CDR2 FQNNGV, per germline. CDR3 DNA: TGTGCCAGCAGCTCCCCCGGGACAGGCAATGAGCAGTTCTTC. Translating it yields CASSSPGTGNEQFF. Full variable domain (missing parts from reference TRBV11-2 and TRBJ2-1): EAGVAQSPRYKIIEKRQSVAFWCNPISGHATLYWYQQILGQGPKLLIQFQNNGVVDDSQLPKDRFSAERLKGVDSTLKIQPAKLEDSAVYLCASSSPGTGNEQFFGPGTRLTVL.

The count of this clone is one. The CDR3 protein is CASSWQDPYEQYF. DNA of the CDR3: TGTGCCAGCAGTTGGCAGGACCCCTACGAGCAGTACTTC. The J gene is TRBJ2-7, the V gene TRBV6-1; D is ambiguous. V lost 5 bases, J lost 2 bases, and 10 bases lay in between. CDR3 size: 13 residues. CDR1 MNHNS and CDR2 SASEGT come from the germline V gene.

The rearrangement links TRBV11-3 to TRBJ2-7; tentative D call: TRBD2 (6 bases). V shed 4 bases and J shed 3 bases, with 13 bases lying between them. Germline values: CDR1 SGHNT, CDR2 YENEEA. The length of the CDR3 is 14 residues. CDR3 in amino acids: CASSYSAGNYEQYF. CDR3 nucleotide sequence: TGTGCCAGCAGCTATAGCGCGGGGAACTACGAGCAGTACTTC.

The chain recombines TRBV10-3 with TRBJ2-4, with 11 bases aligning to TRBD2. J was trimmed by 8 bases and V by 0 bases; bases with no gene match: 12. The CDR3 spans 18 residues. CDR1 and CDR2 from the germline V gene are ENHRY and SYGVKD. CDR3 sequence reads: CAISESLAGGSTGDIQYF. CDR3 in DNA: TGTGCCATCAGTGAGTCCCTAGCGGGAGGAAGCACGGGTGACATTCAGTACTTC.

The chain couples TRBV30 to TRBJ2-1, with D possibly TRBD2 on 6 matching bases. The CDR3 contains 14 residues. Germline loops: CDR1 GTSNPN, CDR2 SVGIG (reference sequence). Trimming took off 7 bases at V and 3 bases at J, with 16 bases between the two ends. The CDR3 sequence is CALAGSGIYNEQFF. DNA for the CDR3: TGTGCCTTGGCCGGGAGCGGAATCTACAATGAGCAGTTCTTC.

This clone appeared a single time. The chain carries TRBV10-3 and TRBJ2-2; D might be TRBD2 (6 bases). The CDR3 consists of 16 residues. Trimming shortened V by 10 bases and J by 4 bases, and 22 bases separated the two germline ends. Per the germline V gene, CDR1 is ENHRY and CDR2 is SYGVKD. Here the CDR3 DNA reads TGTGCCACACAGAGTCTGGTAGGAGGGAGCACCGGGGAGCTGTTTTTT. It translates to CATQSLVGGSTGELFF.

The rearrangement links TRBV28 to TRBJ2-3; the D is unclear. Germline loops: CDR1 MDHEN, CDR2 SYDVKM. The CDR3 sequence is 11 residues long. V was shortened by 6 bases and J by 4 bases, with 5 bases between the two germline ends. The CDR3 spells CASSRPDTQYF. The CDR3 coding sequence is TGTGCCAGCAGCCGGCCAGATACGCAGTATTTT. The entire variable domain, with the rest obtained from reference TRBV28 and TRBJ2-3, is as follows: DVKVTQSSRYLVKRTGEKVFLECVQDMDHENMFWYRQDPGLGLRLIYFSYDVKMKEKGDIPEGYSVSREKKERFSLILESASTNQTSMYLCASSRPDTQYFGPGTRLTVL.

The V and J genes are TRBV5-4 and TRBJ2-3; D might be TRBD1 (5 bases). The germline V and J ends were trimmed by 3 bases and 2 bases, with 10 bases remaining between them. CDR3 length: 14 residues. CDR1 and CDR2 from the germline V gene are SGHNT and YYREEE (reference sequence). CDR3 sequence reads: CASSYRQFTDTQYF. The CDR3 coding sequence is TGTGCCAGCAGCTACAGACAGTTCACAGATACGCAGTATTTT.

This clone was seen a few times. The rearrangement links TRBV29-1 to TRBJ1-1; D remains unclear. The CDR3 length is 11 residues. V was clipped by 6 bases and J by 7 bases, with 12 bases between them. Germline V gene lookup returns CDR1 SQVTM and CDR2 ANQGSEA. CDR3 in DNA: TGCAGCGTCGAGGAGTACAATGAAGCTTTCTTT. Its translation is CSVEEYNEAFF.

The chain joins TRBV7-3 to TRBJ2-7; D remains ambiguous. Trimming took off 5 bases at V and 2 bases at J, with 16 bases between the two ends. The CDR3 runs 15 residues. Germline V gene data show CDR1 as SGHTA and CDR2 as FQGTGA. CDR3 sequence (DNA): TGTGCCAGCAGCCCCGGGCCTCTTGGGGCCTACGAGCAGTACTTC. Residues: CASSPGPLGAYEQYF.

V and J are TRBV27 and TRBJ2-5, with no clear D. The CDR3 spans 17 residues. CDR1 and CDR2 (germline): MNHEY, SMNVEV (reference sequence). Trimming left V 4 bases short and J 2 bases short, with 20 bases between. CDR3 bases: TGTGCCAGCAGTTCATTCCGGACGGATGGAATGCAAGAGACCCAGTACTTC. Residues: CASSSFRTDGMQETQYF.

The chain couples TRBV11-3 to TRBJ2-1; D possibly corresponds to TRBD1 (5 bases). Germline loops: CDR1 SGHNT, CDR2 YENEEA. V was shortened by 5 bases and J by 0 bases, with 11 bases between the two germline ends. This CDR3 spans 15 amino acids. CDR3 DNA: TGTGCCAGCAGCGACCGGACAAGCTCCTACAATGAGCAGTTCTTC. Amino acid sequence: CASSDRTSSYNEQFF.

In DNA, the CDR3 is TGTGCCAGCAGCGTAGAGGTTGGCGTCTCCTACGAGCAGTACTTC. It encodes CASSVEVGVSYEQYF. The gene calls are TRBV9 and TRBJ2-7; D remains ambiguous. The CDR3 covers 15 residues. V was pared by 0 bases and J by 0 bases, with 10 bases between. From germline, CDR1 is SGDLS and CDR2 YYNGEE.